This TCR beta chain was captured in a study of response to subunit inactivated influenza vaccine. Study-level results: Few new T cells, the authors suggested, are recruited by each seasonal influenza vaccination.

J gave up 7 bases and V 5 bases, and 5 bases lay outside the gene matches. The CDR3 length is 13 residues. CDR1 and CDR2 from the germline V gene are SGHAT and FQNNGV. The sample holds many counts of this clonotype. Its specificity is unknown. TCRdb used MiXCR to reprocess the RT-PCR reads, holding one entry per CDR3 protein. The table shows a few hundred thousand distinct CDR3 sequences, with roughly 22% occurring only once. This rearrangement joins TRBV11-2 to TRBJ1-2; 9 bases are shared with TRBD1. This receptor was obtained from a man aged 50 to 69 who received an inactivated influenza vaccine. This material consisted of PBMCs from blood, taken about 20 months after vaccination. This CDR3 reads CASSQQGAPGYTF. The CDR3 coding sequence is TGTGCCAGCAGCCAACAGGGGGCGCCTGGCTACACCTTC.